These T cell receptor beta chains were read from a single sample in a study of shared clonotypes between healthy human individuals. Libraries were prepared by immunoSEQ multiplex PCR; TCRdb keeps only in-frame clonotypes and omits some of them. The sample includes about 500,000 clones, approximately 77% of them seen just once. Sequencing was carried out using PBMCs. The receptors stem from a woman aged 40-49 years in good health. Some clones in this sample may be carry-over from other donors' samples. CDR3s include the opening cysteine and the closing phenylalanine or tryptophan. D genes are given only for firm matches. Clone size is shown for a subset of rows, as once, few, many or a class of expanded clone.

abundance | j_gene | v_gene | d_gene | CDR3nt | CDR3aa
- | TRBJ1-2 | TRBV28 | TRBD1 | TGTGCCAGCTTGGGGACAGGGCTATATGGCTACACCTTC | CASLGTGLYGYTF
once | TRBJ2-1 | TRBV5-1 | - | TGCGCCAGCAGCTTGAGTCGGGCTGAGCAGTTCTTC | CASSLSRAEQFF
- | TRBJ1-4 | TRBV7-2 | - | TGTGCCAGCAGTTTTTCGTATAATGAAAAACTGTTTTTT | CASSFSYNEKLFF
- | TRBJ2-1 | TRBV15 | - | TGTGCCACCAGCAGAGATAGCGGCGGCTACAATGAGCAGTTCTTC | CATSRDSGGYNEQFF
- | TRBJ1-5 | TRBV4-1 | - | TGCGCCAGCAGCCAAGGCCGGGACGGTCAGCCCCAGCATTTT | CASSQGRDGQPQHF
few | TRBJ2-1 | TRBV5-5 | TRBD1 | TGTGCCAGCAGCTCCCCGGACAGGGGGCACAATGAGCAGTTCTTC | CASSSPDRGHNEQFF
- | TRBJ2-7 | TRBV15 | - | TGTGCCACCAGCAGAGATTACGGGGCTGGCGAGCAGTACTTC | CATSRDYGAGEQYF
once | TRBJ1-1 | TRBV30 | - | TGTGCCTGGAGTGGGGACATGTGGAACACTGAAGCTTTCTTT | CAWSGDMWNTEAFF
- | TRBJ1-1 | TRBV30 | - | TGTGCCTGGAGGGGGACGGCTCTCAAGAACACTGAAGCTTTCTTT | CAWRGTALKNTEAFF
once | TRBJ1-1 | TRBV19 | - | TGTGCCAGTAGTATAGTGGGGGCTGAAGCTTTCTTT | CASSIVGAEAFF
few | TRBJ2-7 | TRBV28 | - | TGTGCCAGCACCCCTTGGGGATCGAAGTCCTACGAGCAGTACTTC | CASTPWGSKSYEQYF
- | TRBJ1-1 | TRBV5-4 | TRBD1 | TGTGCCAGCAGCTTGTCAAAGGGGGCCAGGACTGAAGCTTTCTTT | CASSLSKGARTEAFF
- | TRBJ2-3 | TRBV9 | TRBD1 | TGTGCCAGCAGCGTCGGGACAGGGGGCTTAGATACGCAGTATTTT | CASSVGTGGLDTQYF
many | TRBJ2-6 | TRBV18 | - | TGTGCCAGCTCTCCTACCGGGTTTTCTGGGGCCAACGTCCTGACTTTC | CASSPTGFSGANVLTF
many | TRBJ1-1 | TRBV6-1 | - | TGTGCCAGCAGGGGCCCCGGGGCAATGAACACTGAAGCTTTCTTT | CASRGPGAMNTEAFF
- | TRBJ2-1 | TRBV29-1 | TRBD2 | TGCAGCGTGGCGACTAGCGGGACAATAGGCTCCTACAATGAGCAGTTCTTC | CSVATSGTIGSYNEQFF
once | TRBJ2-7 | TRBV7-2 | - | TGTGCCAGCAGCTCAGCAGCGTTAGGCTACGAGCAGTACTTC | CASSSAALGYEQYF
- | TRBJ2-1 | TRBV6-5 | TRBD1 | TGTGCCAGCAGAACCGGACAGGGGGGTTTCAATGAGCAGTTCTTC | CASRTGQGGFNEQFF
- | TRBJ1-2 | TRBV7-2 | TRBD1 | TGTGCCAGCAGCTTGGGACAGGGGCCTAACTATGGCTACACCTTC | CASSLGQGPNYGYTF
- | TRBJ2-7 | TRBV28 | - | TGTGCCAGCAGTTTGGGGCAGAGTCCCTACGAGCAGTACTTC | CASSLGQSPYEQYF
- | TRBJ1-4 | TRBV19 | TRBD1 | TGTGCCACACGGGACAGAAGTATGAAAAAACTGTTTTTT | CATRDRSMKKLFF
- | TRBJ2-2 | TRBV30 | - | TGTGCCTGGAGGAGTGCAGGGGAGGGTACCGGGGAGCTGCTTTTT | CAWRSAGEGTGELLF
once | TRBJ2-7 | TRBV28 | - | TGTGCCAGCAGCTCCAGGGGGGCTCCCGCTTACGAGCAGTACTTC | CASSSRGAPAYEQYF
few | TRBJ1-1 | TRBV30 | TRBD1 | TGTGCCTGGAGCCCAGGGGGATTCACTGAAGCTTTCTTT | CAWSPGGFTEAFF
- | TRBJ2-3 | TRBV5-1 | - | TGCGCCAGCAGCTCGGCCAGACAGGTTCAAGATACGCAGTATTTT | CASSSARQVQDTQYF
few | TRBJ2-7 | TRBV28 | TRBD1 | TGTGCCAGCAGCCATACCCGGGGGACAGGGAGCTCCTACGAGCAGTACTTC | CASSHTRGTGSSYEQYF
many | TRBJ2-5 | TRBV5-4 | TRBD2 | TGTGCCAGCAGCTTGCCGGGAGGTAGAGAGACCCAGTACTTC | CASSLPGGRETQYF
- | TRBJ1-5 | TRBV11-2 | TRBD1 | TGTGCCAGCAGCTTACAGGGGGCCCTCAATCAGCCCCAGCATTTT | CASSLQGALNQPQHF
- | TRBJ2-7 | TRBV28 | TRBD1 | TGTGCCAGCAGCCCGAATGGACAGGGTAACTACGAGCAGTACTTC | CASSPNGQGNYEQYF
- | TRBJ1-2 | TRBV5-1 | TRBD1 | TGCGCCAGCAGCTTGATCGGACAGGGCTATGGCTACACCTTC | CASSLIGQGYGYTF
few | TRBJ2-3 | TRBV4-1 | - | TGCGCCAGCAGCCACCGAACACGAAGCACAGATACGCAGTATTTT | CASSHRTRSTDTQYF
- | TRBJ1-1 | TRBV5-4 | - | TGTGCCAGCAGCTGGGACCGAAACACTGAAGCTTTCTTT | CASSWDRNTEAFF
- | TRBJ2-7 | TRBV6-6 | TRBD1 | TGTGCCAGCACCAAGACAGGGGGGTACGAGCAGTACTTC | CASTKTGGYEQYF
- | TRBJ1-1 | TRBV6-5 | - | TGTGCCAGCAGTCCAATAAAGAACACTGAAGCTTTCTTT | CASSPIKNTEAFF
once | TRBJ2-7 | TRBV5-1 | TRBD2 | TGCGCCAGCAGCCCGGGAGGACTAGCGGGGGCCTACGAGCAGTACTTC | CASSPGGLAGAYEQYF
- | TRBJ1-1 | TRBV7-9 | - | TGTGCCAGCAGCCCAAGCCCGGGGCGAAGGGACACTGAAGCTTTCTTT | CASSPSPGRRDTEAFF
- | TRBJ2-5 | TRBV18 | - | TGTGCCAGCTCACCACCGGGACCGAGAAAAGAGACCCAGTACTTC | CASSPPGPRKETQYF
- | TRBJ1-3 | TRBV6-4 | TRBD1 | TGTGCCAGCGGACAGGGGCACCACTCTGGAAACACCATATATTTT | CASGQGHHSGNTIYF